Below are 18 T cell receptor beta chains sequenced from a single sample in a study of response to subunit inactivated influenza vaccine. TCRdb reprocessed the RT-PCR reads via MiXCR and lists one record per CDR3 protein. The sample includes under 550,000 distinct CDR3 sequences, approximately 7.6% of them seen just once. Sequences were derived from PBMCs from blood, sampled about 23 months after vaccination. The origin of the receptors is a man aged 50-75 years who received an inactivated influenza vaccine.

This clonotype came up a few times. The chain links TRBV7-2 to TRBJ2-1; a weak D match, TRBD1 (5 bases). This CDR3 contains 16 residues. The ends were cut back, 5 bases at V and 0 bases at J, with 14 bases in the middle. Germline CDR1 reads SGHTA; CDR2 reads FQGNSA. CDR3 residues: CASSKQGVNSYNEQFF. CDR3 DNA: TGTGCCAGCAGCAAACAAGGGGTCAACTCCTACAATGAGCAGTTCTTC.

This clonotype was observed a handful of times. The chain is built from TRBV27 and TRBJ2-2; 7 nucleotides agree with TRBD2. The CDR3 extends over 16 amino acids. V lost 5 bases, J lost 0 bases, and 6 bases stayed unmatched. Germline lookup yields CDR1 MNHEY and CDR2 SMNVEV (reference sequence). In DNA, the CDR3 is TGTGCCAGCAGTCTTTTTAGCGGGTCGAACACCGGGGAGCTGTTTTTT. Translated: CASSLFSGSNTGELFF.

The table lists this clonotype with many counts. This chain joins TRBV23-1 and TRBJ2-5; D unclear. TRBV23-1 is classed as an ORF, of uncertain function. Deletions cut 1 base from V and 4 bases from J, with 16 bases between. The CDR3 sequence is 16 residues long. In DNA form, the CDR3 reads TGCGCCAGCAGTCAATATCGCAGGAGTCGATCAGAGACCCAGTACTTC. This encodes CASSQYRRSRSETQYF.

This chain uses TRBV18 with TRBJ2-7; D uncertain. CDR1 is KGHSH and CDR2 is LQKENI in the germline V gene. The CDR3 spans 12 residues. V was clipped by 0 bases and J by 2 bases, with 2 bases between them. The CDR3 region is CASSPPPYEQYF. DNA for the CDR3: TGTGCCAGCTCACCACCTCCCTACGAGCAGTACTTC.

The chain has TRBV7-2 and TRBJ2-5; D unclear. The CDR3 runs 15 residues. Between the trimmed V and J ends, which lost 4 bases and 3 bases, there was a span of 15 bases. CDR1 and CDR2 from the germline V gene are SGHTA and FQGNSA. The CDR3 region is CASSWVTNTKETQYF. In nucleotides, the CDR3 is TGTGCCAGCAGCTGGGTGACCAACACGAAAGAGACCCAGTACTTC.

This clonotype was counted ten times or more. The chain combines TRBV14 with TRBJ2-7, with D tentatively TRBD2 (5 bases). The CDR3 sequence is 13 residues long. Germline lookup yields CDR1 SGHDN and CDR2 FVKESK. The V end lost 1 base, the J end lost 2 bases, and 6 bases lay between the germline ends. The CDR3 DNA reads TGTGCCAGCAGCCAAGCGGGGACCTACGAGCAGTACTTC. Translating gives CASSQAGTYEQYF.

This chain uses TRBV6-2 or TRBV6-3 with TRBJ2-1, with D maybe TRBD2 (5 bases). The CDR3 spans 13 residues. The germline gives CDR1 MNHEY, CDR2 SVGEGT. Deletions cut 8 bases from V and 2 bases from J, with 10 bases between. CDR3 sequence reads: CASLATAYNEQFF. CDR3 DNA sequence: TGTGCCAGCTTAGCGACTGCCTACAATGAGCAGTTCTTC.

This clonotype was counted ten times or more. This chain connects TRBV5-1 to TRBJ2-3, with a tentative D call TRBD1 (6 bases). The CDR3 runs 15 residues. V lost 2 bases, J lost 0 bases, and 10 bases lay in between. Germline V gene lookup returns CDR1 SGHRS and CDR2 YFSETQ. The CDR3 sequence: CASSFRTGSTDTQYF. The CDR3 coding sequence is TGCGCCAGCAGCTTCCGAACAGGGAGCACAGATACGCAGTATTTT. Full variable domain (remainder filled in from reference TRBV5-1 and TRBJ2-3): KAGVTQTPRYLIKTRGQQVTLSCSPISGHRSVSWYQQTPGQGLQFLFEYFSETQRNKGNFPGRFSGRQFSNSRSEMNVSTLELGDSALYLCASSFRTGSTDTQYFGPGTRLTVL.

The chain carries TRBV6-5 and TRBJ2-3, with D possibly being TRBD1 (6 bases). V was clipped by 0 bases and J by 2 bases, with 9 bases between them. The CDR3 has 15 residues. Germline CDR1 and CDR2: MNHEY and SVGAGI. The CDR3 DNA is TGTGCCAGCAGTTACTCCCGGGACAACACAGATACGCAGTATTTT. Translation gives CASSYSRDNTDTQYF.

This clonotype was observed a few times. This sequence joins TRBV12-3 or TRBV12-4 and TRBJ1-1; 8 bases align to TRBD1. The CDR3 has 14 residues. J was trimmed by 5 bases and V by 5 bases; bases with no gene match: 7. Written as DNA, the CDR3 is TGTGCCAGCAGTACGGGACAGGTGGGAACTGAAGCTTTCTTT. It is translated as CASSTGQVGTEAFF.

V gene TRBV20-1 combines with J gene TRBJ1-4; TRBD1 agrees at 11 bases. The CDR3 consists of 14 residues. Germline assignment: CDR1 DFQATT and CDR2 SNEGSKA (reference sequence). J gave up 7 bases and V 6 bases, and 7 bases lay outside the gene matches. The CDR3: CSAASGTGGEKLFF. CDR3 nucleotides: TGCAGTGCCGCCTCCGGGACAGGGGGTGAAAAACTGTTTTTT.

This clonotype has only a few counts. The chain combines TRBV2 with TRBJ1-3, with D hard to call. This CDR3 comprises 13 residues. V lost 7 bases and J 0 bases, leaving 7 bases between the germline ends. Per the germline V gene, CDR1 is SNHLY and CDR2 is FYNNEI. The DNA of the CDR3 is TGTGCCAGCATCCCGGACTCTGGAAACACCATATATTTT. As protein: CASIPDSGNTIYF.

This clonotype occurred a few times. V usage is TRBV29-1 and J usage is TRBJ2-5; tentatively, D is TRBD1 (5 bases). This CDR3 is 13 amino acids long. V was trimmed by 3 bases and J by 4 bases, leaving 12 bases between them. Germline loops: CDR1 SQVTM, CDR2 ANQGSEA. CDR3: CSVDYQGRETQYF. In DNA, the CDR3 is TGCAGCGTTGATTATCAGGGAAGAGAGACCCAGTACTTC.

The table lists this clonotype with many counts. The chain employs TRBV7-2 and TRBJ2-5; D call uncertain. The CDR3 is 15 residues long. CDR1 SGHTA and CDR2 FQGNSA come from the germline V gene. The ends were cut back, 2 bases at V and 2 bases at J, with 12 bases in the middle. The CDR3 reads CASSLNRPPQETQYF. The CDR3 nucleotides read TGTGCCAGCAGCTTAAACCGGCCCCCACAAGAGACCCAGTACTTC.

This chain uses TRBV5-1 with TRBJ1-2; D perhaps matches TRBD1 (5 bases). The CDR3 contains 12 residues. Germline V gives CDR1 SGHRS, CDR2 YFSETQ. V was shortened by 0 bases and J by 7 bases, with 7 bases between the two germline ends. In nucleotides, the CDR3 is TGCGCCAGCAGCTTGGGAGACAGTGGCTACACCTTC. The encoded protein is CASSLGDSGYTF. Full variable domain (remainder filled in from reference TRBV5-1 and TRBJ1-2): KAGVTQTPRYLIKTRGQQVTLSCSPISGHRSVSWYQQTPGQGLQFLFEYFSETQRNKGNFPGRFSGRQFSNSRSEMNVSTLELGDSALYLCASSLGDSGYTFGSGTRLTVV.

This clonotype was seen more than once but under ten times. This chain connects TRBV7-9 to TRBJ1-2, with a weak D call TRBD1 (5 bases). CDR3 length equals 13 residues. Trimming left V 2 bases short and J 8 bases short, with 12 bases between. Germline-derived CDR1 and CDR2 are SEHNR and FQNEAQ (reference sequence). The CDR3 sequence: CASSLLGELGYTF. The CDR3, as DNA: TGTGCCAGCAGCTTACTGGGGGAATTGGGCTACACCTTC.

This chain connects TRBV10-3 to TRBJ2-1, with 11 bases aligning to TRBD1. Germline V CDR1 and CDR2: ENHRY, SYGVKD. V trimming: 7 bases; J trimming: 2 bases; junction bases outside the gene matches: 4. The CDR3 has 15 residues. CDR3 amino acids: CAINPGQGAYNEQFF. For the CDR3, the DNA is TGTGCCATCAACCCGGGACAGGGGGCCTACAATGAGCAGTTCTTC.

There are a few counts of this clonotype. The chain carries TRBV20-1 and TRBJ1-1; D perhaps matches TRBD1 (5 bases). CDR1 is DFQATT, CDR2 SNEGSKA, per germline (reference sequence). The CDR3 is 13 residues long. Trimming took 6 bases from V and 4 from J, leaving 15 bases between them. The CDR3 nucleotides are TGCAGTGCACCCCGGAAGGGGAGCACTGAAGCTTTCTTT. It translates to CSAPRKGSTEAFF.